The clone carrying this T cell receptor (beta chain) was counted between two and nine times. Its antigen is undetermined. Germline CDR1 MNHEY, CDR2 SVGEGT. The CDR3 is made up of 13 amino acids. V shed 6 bases, J shed 8 bases, and the junction held 6 bases outside the gene matches. The data stem from a study of regulatory T cells in long-lasting Graves disease. Indicated time point: persistent/refractory GD, antithyroid drugs over 5 years with positive TRAb. From RNA extracted from PBMCs, the TCR library was made. The patients were drawn from one endocrinology department in Xi'an, China. Study-wide points: Patients with persistent disease showed a bias toward TRBV28, TRBJ1-2 and TRBJ2-5. Less diverse TCR repertoires were seen in persistent Graves' patients than in newly diagnosed ones.

Libraries of TCR beta came from iRepertoire HTBI primers plus Arm-PCR of CDR3 regions. TCRdb independently ran MiXCR on the multiplex PCR reads; one entry per CDR3 protein. Here the sample spans 500,000 to 700,000 distinct CDR3 sequences, around 30% being singletons. This chain joins TRBV6-2 or TRBV6-3 and TRBJ1-2; 10 bases are a match to TRBD1. The sequenced sample was peripheral blood mononuclear cells (PBMCs), obtained when the disease was refractory, from a patient treated with antithyroid drugs. This sequence was found in a female donor with Graves disease. This CDR3 reads CASRRQGAVGYTF. The CDR3 DNA reads TGTGCCAGCAGAAGACAGGGGGCGGTCGGCTACACCTTC.